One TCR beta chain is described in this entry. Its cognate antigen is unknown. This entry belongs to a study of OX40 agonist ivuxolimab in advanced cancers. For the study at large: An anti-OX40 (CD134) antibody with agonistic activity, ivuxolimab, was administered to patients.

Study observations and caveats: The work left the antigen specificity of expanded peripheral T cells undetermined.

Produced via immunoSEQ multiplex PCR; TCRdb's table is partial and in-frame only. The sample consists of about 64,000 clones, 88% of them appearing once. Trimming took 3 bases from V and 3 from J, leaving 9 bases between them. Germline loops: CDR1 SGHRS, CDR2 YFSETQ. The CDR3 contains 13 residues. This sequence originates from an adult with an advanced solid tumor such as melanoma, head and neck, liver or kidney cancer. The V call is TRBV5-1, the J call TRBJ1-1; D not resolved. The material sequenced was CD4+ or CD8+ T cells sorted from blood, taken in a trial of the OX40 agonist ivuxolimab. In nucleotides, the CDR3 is TGCGCCAGCAGCTCGGGGTCGCACACTGAAGCTTTCTTT. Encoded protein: CASSSGSHTEAFF.